Described below is a single TCR beta chain sequence and its context. V gave up 5 bases and J gave up 0 bases, with 14 bases separating them. Germline lookup yields CDR1 MDHEN and CDR2 SYDVKM. This CDR3 spans 16 amino acids. This sample stems from a study of blood T cell repertoires in COVID-19. Study context: Acute and convalescent COVID-19 samples came from the United States, Italy and Spain.

In the study's own analysis: Using reference gene primer amplification, nucleated cell counts were estimated. Only in-frame clones appear in the TCRdb table, and some are missing; sequencing was by immunoSEQ multiplex PCR. V and J calls and clone size are copied from that table; D and trimming were computed from the DNA. This sample has around 16,000 clones, with around 83% found just once. The V gene is TRBV28, the J gene TRBJ1-3; D perhaps matches TRBD1 (5 bases). This sequence was found in a man older than 75 with active or convalescent COVID-19. Source material: peripheral blood. The DNA for the CDR3 is TGTGCCAGCAGTACCCCAGGGTTAGGCTCTGGAAACACCATATATTTT. As protein: CASSTPGLGSGNTIYF. Full variable domain (rest looked up from reference TRBV28 and TRBJ1-3): DVKVTQSSRYLVKRTGEKVFLECVQDMDHENMFWYRQDPGLGLRLIYFSYDVKMKEKGDIPEGYSVSREKKERFSLILESASTNQTSMYLCASSTPGLGSGNTIYFGEGSWLTVV.